The T cell receptor beta chain under discussion was sequenced for a study of blood T cell repertoires in COVID-19. Study-level background: There were acute and convalescent COVID-19 samples, and they came from the United States, Italy and Spain. PBMCs, B-cell-depleted T cells, or T cells provided the cDNA or gDNA that made up the material.

This clone was seen a few times. In the original analysis: Researchers report that nucleated cell counts were estimated from reference gene primer amplification. This table comes from immunoSEQ multiplex PCR, and its TCRdb copy is limited to in-frame clones, with some not included. That table is the source of V, J and clone size, and D and trimming were worked out from the DNA. The profile shows about 140,000 clones, approximately 80% of them singletons. The V end was cut by 6 bases, the J end by 3 bases, with 14 bases between. Germline V CDR1 and CDR2: LGHNA, YSLEER. This CDR3 spans 14 amino acids. J is TRBJ1-1 and V is TRBV4-3, with no clear D. The receptor was derived from a man aged 60 to 69 with active or convalescent COVID-19. The sample consisted of peripheral blood. In nucleotides, the CDR3 is TGCGCCAGCAGTCAGGTTAGTTGGGACACTGAAGCTTTCTTT. It specifies CASSQVSWDTEAFF.